These 8 T cell receptor beta chains originate from one sample sequenced in a study of shared clonotypes between healthy human individuals. Clones were sequenced by immunoSEQ multiplex PCR, and TCRdb holds only the in-frame ones, with some missing. The data show around 1.4 million clones, around 98.5% seen once. Sequencing input: naive CD4+ T cells sorted from blood. Subset defined: CD45RA+ positively selected. These receptors were collected from a man aged 25 to 40 in good health.

The J gene is TRBJ2-1, the V gene TRBV14, with TRBD2 matching over 7 bases. The V gene end was trimmed by 6 bases and the J gene end by 9 bases; junction bases not matched to a gene: 14. This CDR3 has 15 residues. CDR1 is SGHDN, CDR2 FVKESK, per germline. This chain's CDR3 is CASSLKPSGGPEQFF. The CDR3 coding sequence is TGTGCCAGCAGTTTAAAACCTAGCGGTGGGCCTGAGCAGTTCTTC. The variable domain in full, with the rest retrieved from reference TRBV14 and TRBJ2-1, is EAGVTQFPSHSVIEKGQTVTLRCDPISGHDNLYWYRRVMGKEIKFLLHFVKESKQDESGMPNNRFLAERTGGTYSTLKVQPAELEDSGVYFCASSLKPSGGPEQFFGPGTRLTVL.

The chain carries TRBV4-1 and TRBJ1-3, with D uncertain. The germline CDR1 and CDR2 sequences are MGHRA and YSYEKL. The CDR3 is 15 residues long. Trimming left V 1 base short and J 1 base short, with 8 bases between. The CDR3 coding sequence is TGCGCCAGCAGCCAAGCCGAGAGGTCTGGAAACACCATATATTTT. It yields the protein CASSQAERSGNTIYF.

V and J are TRBV5-1 and TRBJ1-2; TRBD1 matches at 8 bases. Per the germline V gene, CDR1 is SGHRS and CDR2 is YFSETQ. This CDR3 has 14 residues. Trimming at V came to 4 bases and at J to 7 bases, leaving 9 bases not matched to a gene. CDR3 DNA: TGCGCCAGCAGCACGACGGCAGGGGGCGCTGGCTACACCTTC. Its translation: CASSTTAGGAGYTF.

The V gene is TRBV6-6, the J gene TRBJ1-4; possibly TRBD1 for D (5 bases). V was shortened by 5 bases and J by 0 bases, with 13 bases between the two germline ends. CDR3 size: 16 residues. Germline assignment: CDR1 MNHNY and CDR2 SVGAGI (reference sequence). The CDR3: CASSRKRGSTNEKLFF. CDR3 DNA: TGTGCCAGCAGTAGAAAAAGGGGCTCAACTAATGAAAAACTGTTTTTT.

This clone was counted once. The genes are TRBV7-2 and TRBJ2-2, with 7 bases lining up with TRBD1. This CDR3 is 14 amino acids long. Germline CDR1 SGHTA, CDR2 FQGNSA. J lost 4 bases, V lost 5 bases, and 4 bases had no gene match. The CDR3 DNA is TGTGCCAGCAGCCGAGACAGGGTCACCGGGGAGCTGTTTTTT. Translation gives CASSRDRVTGELFF. Combining the CDR3 with reference TRBV7-2 and TRBJ2-2 gives the whole variable domain GAGVSQSPSNKVTEKGKDVELRCDPISGHTALYWYRQSLGQGLEFLIYFQGNSAPDKSGLPSDRFSAERTGGSVSTLTIQRTQQEDSAVYLCASSRDRVTGELFFGEGSRLTVL.

The chain combines TRBV6-5 with TRBJ1-2; weak D call: TRBD1 (5 bases). Between the trimmed V and J ends, which lost 7 bases and 7 bases, there was a span of 16 bases. The CDR3 covers 13 residues. From germline, CDR1 is MNHEY and CDR2 SVGAGI. The CDR3 DNA is TGTGCCAGCACCCTCGGGAGGGGAGGTGGCTACACCTTC. It translates to CASTLGRGGGYTF.

The V gene is TRBV4-3, the J gene TRBJ2-1; 8 bases match TRBD2. V dropped 2 bases and J dropped 7; count of bases not matched to a gene: 7. The CDR3 is 15 amino acids. Germline CDR1 and CDR2: LGHNA and YSLEER. This chain's CDR3 is CASSQIVAGYNEQFF. The CDR3 DNA reads as TGCGCCAGCAGCCAAATTGTAGCGGGATATAATGAGCAGTTCTTC.

V and J are TRBV15 and TRBJ1-4; TRBD1 matches at 7 bases. V dropped 9 bases and J dropped 3; count of bases not matched to a gene: 4. CDR1 and CDR2 (germline): LNHNV, YYDKDF (reference sequence). The CDR3 totals 13 residues. CDR3: CATHRGSNEKLFF. DNA for the CDR3: TGTGCCACACACAGGGGATCTAATGAAAAACTGTTTTTT.